The source of this TCR beta chain is a study of blood T cells in healthy people across ages. Study-wide results and caveats: Diversity figures based on one million T cells were deemed too low. More naive CD4+ cells and higher diversity marked long-lived donors relative to aged donors.

This clonotype was observed a few times. The antigen is undetermined. V lost 6 bases, J lost 5 bases, and 10 bases stayed unmatched. This CDR3 spans 15 amino acids. Germline V gives CDR1 MNHEY, CDR2 SVGEGT. A second about 6 to 11 cycle PCR used barcoded and J-beta primers. TCRdb ran MiXCR on the 5' RACE reads and lists one entry per CDR3 protein. The sample includes around 780,000 distinct CDR3 sequences, roughly 25% of them seen just once. A further study also used this sample, focusing on T cells of mothers and their children. This second study notes: There were over 10 million TCR beta CDR3 reads from each mother and around 2.7 million from each child. Related mother-child pairs shared marginally more repertoire than unrelated pairs, though not significantly.

The source material was blood. This clonotype originated in a boy between 5 and 17 years old in good health. The rearrangement joins TRBV6-2 or TRBV6-3 to TRBJ2-1; TRBD1 agrees at 7 bases. CDR3 region: CASSDTDRVHNEQFF. The CDR3 DNA reads as TGTGCCAGCAGCGATACCGACAGGGTGCACAATGAGCAGTTCTTC.